Listed below are T cell receptor beta chains from one sample, sequenced in a study of blood T cells in healthy people across ages. Using its own MiXCR run on the 5' RACE reads, TCRdb lists one record per CDR3 protein. The sample carries about 730,000 distinct CDR3 sequences, around 46% recorded once. The specimen was blood. Source of these receptors: a woman aged 55 to 70 in good health. Both conserved end residues are part of each CDR3. The D gene is left open where the match is weak. Part of the rows lack a size; the others show once, few, many or a class for expanded clones.

TRBV7-2	14	NA	TRBJ2-3	NA	CASSVGVGADTQYF	TGTGCCAGCAGCGTCGGGGTTGGGGCAGATACGCAGTATTTT
TRBV5-1	13	NA	TRBJ2-1	NA	CASSADLANEQFF	TGCGCCAGCAGCGCCGATCTAGCTAATGAGCAGTTCTTC
TRBV6-6	16	NA	TRBJ2-7	NA	CASSKQPGLGSYEQYF	TGTGCCAGCAGTAAACAACCGGGACTGGGCTCCTACGAGCAGTACTTC
TRBV30	11	few	TRBJ2-7	NA	CAWSLTYEQYF	TGTGCCTGGAGCCTAACCTACGAGCAGTACTTC
TRBV4-2	16	few	TRBJ2-1	NA	CASSQDGGTAYNEQFF	TGTGCCAGCAGCCAAGATGGGGGAACCGCCTACAATGAGCAGTTCTTC
TRBV15	15	NA	TRBJ1-2	TRBD1	CATSNAGGVGYGYTF	TGTGCCACCAGTAACGCAGGGGGCGTAGGGTATGGCTACACCTTC
TRBV9	15	NA	TRBJ1-5	NA	CASSEGGSGNQPQHF	TGTGCCAGCAGTGAGGGAGGAAGTGGCAATCAGCCCCAGCATTTT
TRBV5-1	14	NA	TRBJ1-5	NA	CASSLQGLGQPQHF	TGCGCCAGCAGCTTGCAGGGTTTGGGTCAGCCCCAGCATTTT
TRBV7-3	16	NA	TRBJ2-1	TRBD1	CASSPQMRTQGDEQFF	TGTGCCAGCAGCCCGCAGATGCGAACTCAGGGGGATGAGCAGTTCTTC
TRBV20-1	13	NA	TRBJ2-7	NA	CSATAVYNNEQYF	TGCAGTGCGACAGCGGTGTACAACAATGAGCAGTACTTC
TRBV12-3/TRBV12-4	13	few	TRBJ1-1	TRBD1	CASLTRGDTEAFF	TGTGCCAGCCTAACCAGGGGGGACACTGAAGCTTTCTTT
TRBV10-3	12	NA	TRBJ1-1	NA	CAIGRSNTEAFF	TGTGCCATCGGACGTTCAAACACTGAAGCTTTCTTT
TRBV3-1	16	NA	TRBJ2-1	TRBD2	CASSQVMRGGINEQFF	TGTGCCAGCAGCCAAGTGATGCGGGGGGGCATCAATGAGCAGTTCTTC
TRBV4-3	12	NA	TRBJ2-3	NA	CASSQVADTQYF	TGCGCCAGCAGCCAAGTTGCAGATACGCAGTATTTT
TRBV12-3/TRBV12-4	15	few	TRBJ2-7	NA	CASSARVGRPYEQYF	TGTGCCAGCAGTGCACGTGTCGGACGGCCGTACGAGCAGTACTTC
TRBV3-1	13	many	TRBJ1-2	NA	CASSIRGNYGYTF	TGTGCCAGCAGCATACGAGGGAACTATGGCTACACCTTC
TRBV5-1	17	few	TRBJ2-5	TRBD2	CASSFGLAGADGETQYF	TGCGCCAGCAGCTTTGGTTTAGCGGGGGCCGACGGGGAGACCCAGTACTTC
TRBV6-5	17	NA	TRBJ1-1	TRBD1	CASSYSRTGGADSEAFF	TGTGCCAGCAGTTACTCGAGGACAGGGGGCGCAGACTCTGAAGCTTTCTTT
TRBV27	11	NA	TRBJ2-7	NA	CASGNRYEQYF	TGTGCCAGCGGCAACAGGTACGAGCAGTACTTC
TRBV6-2/TRBV6-3	15	NA	TRBJ2-1	TRBD2	CASRKALAGVNEQFF	TGTGCCAGCAGAAAGGCCCTAGCGGGAGTGAATGAGCAGTTCTTC
TRBV7-2	12	NA	TRBJ1-1	NA	CASSLEGGDAFF	TGTGCCAGCAGCTTAGAGGGGGGTGACGCTTTCTTT
TRBV6-2/TRBV6-3	16	NA	TRBJ2-1	TRBD2	CASSPSSGTSINEQFF	TGTGCCAGCAGCCCCAGCTCCGGGACTAGCATAAATGAGCAGTTCTTC
TRBV10-3	15	NA	TRBJ2-2	TRBD1	CAITPDRGDTGELFF	TGTGCCATCACCCCGGACAGGGGAGATACCGGGGAGCTGTTTTTT
TRBV12-3/TRBV12-4	17	many	TRBJ2-3	TRBD2	CASREGLAGPARVTQYF	TGTGCCAGCAGGGAAGGACTAGCGGGACCCGCTCGCGTTACGCAGTATTTT
TRBV6-2/TRBV6-3	14	NA	TRBJ2-1	NA	CASSKRSGGDEQFF	TGTGCCAGCAGTAAAAGATCGGGCGGGGATGAGCAGTTCTTC
TRBV20-1	15	NA	TRBJ2-5	TRBD1	CSAFRGQSMGETQYF	TGCAGTGCCTTCCGGGGACAGTCTATGGGGGAGACCCAGTACTTC
TRBV12-3/TRBV12-4	12	NA	TRBJ1-5	TRBD1	CAAGQGNQPQHF	TGTGCCGCGGGACAGGGGAATCAGCCCCAGCATTTT
TRBV9	15	few	TRBJ1-2	TRBD1	CASSAGQGLGYGYTF	TGTGCCAGCAGCGCGGGACAGGGACTGGGGTATGGCTACACCTTC
TRBV21-1	16	NA	TRBJ2-4	NA	CASSTQGFGAKNIQYF	TGTGCCAGCAGCACTCAGGGCTTTGGAGCCAAAAACATTCAGTACTTC
TRBV9	15	NA	TRBJ2-1	TRBD2	CASSVELAGGFEQFF	TGTGCCAGCAGCGTAGAACTAGCGGGGGGGTTTGAGCAGTTCTTC
TRBV10-3	14	NA	TRBJ1-2	NA	CAISEAGSNYGYTF	TGTGCCATCAGTGAGGCAGGGAGCAACTATGGCTACACCTTC
TRBV6-2/TRBV6-3	17	few	TRBJ2-4	TRBD2	CASRPGLAGGAKNIQYF	TGTGCCAGCAGGCCGGGACTAGCGGGAGGCGCCAAAAACATTCAGTACTTC
TRBV9	15	many	TRBJ2-7	TRBD2	CASSPSDGEGYEQYF	TGTGCCAGCAGCCCTAGTGATGGGGAGGGCTACGAGCAGTACTTC
TRBV20-1	17	NA	TRBJ2-2	TRBD2	CSATGLAGGGSTGELFF	TGCAGTGCCACGGGACTAGCGGGAGGAGGGAGCACCGGGGAGCTGTTTTTT
TRBV2	15	NA	TRBJ2-1	TRBD2	CASSEGLAGYNEQFF	TGTGCCAGCAGTGAAGGACTAGCGGGATACAATGAGCAGTTCTTC
TRBV4-3	20	NA	TRBJ2-6	NA	CASSQENTYRVSSGANVLTF	TGCGCCAGCAGCCAAGAAAATACCTACAGGGTTAGCTCTGGGGCCAACGTCCTGACTTTC
TRBV4-3	16	few	TRBJ2-3	NA	CASSQERWGSTDTQYF	TGCGCCAGCAGCCAAGAGCGGTGGGGTAGCACAGATACGCAGTATTTT
TRBV20-1	14	NA	TRBJ2-1	TRBD2	CSAEGTSPYNEQFF	TGCAGTGCGGAGGGGACTAGTCCCTACAATGAGCAGTTCTTC
TRBV7-8	15	NA	TRBJ2-7	TRBD2	CASSLFAGVYNEQYF	TGTGCCAGCAGCTTATTCGCGGGAGTTTACAATGAGCAGTACTTC
TRBV2	11	few	TRBJ2-1	NA	CASSGTYEQFF	TGTGCCAGCAGTGGAACTTATGAGCAGTTCTTC
TRBV5-1	14	NA	TRBJ2-5	TRBD1	CASSFQGAVETQYF	TGCGCCAGCAGCTTCCAGGGGGCGGTGGAGACCCAGTACTTC
TRBV15	17	NA	TRBJ2-1	TRBD1	CATSSPSRVGQHNEQFF	TGTGCCACCAGCAGTCCCTCACGGGTGGGACAGCACAATGAGCAGTTCTTC
TRBV20-1	15	NA	TRBJ2-3	TRBD2	CSAPRTSGRGDTQYF	TGCAGTGCTCCCCGGACTAGCGGGAGAGGAGATACGCAGTATTTT
TRBV4-2	16	few	TRBJ2-3	TRBD2	CASSQVNGRQADTQYF	TGTGCCAGCAGCCAAGTTAACGGGAGGCAGGCAGATACGCAGTATTTT
TRBV6-2/TRBV6-3	16	NA	TRBJ2-1	TRBD2	CASRRVSGGADNEQFF	TGTGCCAGCCGCAGGGTTAGCGGGGGGGCCGACAATGAGCAGTTCTTC
TRBV6-6	16	NA	TRBJ2-7	NA	CASSSIPNGLNYEQYF	TGTGCCAGCAGTTCCATACCAAATGGACTTAACTACGAGCAGTACTTC
TRBV30	12	few	TRBJ2-3	TRBD1	CAWSVQGNTQYF	TGTGCCTGGAGTGTACAGGGGAATACGCAGTATTTT
TRBV18	14	NA	TRBJ1-1	NA	CASSPFRDHTEAFF	TGTGCCAGCTCACCTTTCAGGGATCACACTGAAGCTTTCTTT